This T cell receptor (beta chain) appears in the sequencing data of a study of blood T cell repertoires in COVID-19. Study summary: Donors in the United States, Italy and Spain gave samples during acute or convalescent COVID-19. T cells, B-cell-depleted T cells, or PBMCs supplied cDNA or gDNA.

V dropped 4 bases and J dropped 7; count of bases not matched to a gene: 5. The CDR3 consists of 13 residues. The germline CDR1 and CDR2 sequences are SGHTA and FQGTGA. Original processing methods: By means of reference gene primer amplification, nucleated cell counts were estimated. TCRdb's table, derived via immunoSEQ multiplex PCR, lists solely in-frame clones and lacks some. That table is the source of V, J and clone size, and D and trimming were worked out from the DNA. The sample holds 75,000 or so clones; around 80% are singletons and the top ten take about 9.4%. The chain couples TRBV7-3 to TRBJ2-7; 9 bases agree with TRBD1. The receptor's source is a man between 60 and 70 years old with acute or convalescent COVID-19. The sequencing input was peripheral blood. The CDR3 bases are TGTGCCAGCAGCTGGGACAGGGAGAAGGAGCAGTACTTC. Protein sequence: CASSWDREKEQYF.